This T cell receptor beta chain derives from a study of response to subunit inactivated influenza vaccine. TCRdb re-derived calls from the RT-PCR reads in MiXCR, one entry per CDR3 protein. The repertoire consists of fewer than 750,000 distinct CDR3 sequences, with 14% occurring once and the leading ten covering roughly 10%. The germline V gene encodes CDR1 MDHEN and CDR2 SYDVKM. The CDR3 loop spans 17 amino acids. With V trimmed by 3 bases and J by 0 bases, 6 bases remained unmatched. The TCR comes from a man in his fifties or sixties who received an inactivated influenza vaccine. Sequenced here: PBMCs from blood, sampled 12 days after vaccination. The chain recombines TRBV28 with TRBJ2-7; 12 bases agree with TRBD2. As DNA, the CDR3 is TGTGCCAGCAGTTTGTGGCTAGCGGGAGGGCCCTCCTACGAGCAGTACTTC. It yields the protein CASSLWLAGGPSYEQYF.